The next 3 T cell receptor beta chains were all read from a single sample in a study of T cells in Graves' hyperthyroidism and ophthalmopathy. TCR beta CDR3 region amplification was performed from RNA transcripts. A first-round RT-PCR of the TCR CDR3 used the HTBI primer set. TCRdb independently ran MiXCR on the multiplex PCR reads; one entry per CDR3 protein. The sample has roughly 700,000 distinct CDR3 sequences; roughly a third are singletons. The sequenced material came from blood. The receptors derive from a woman aged 40 to 50 with Graves' hyperthyroidism.

This clonotype appeared many times. The chain recombines TRBV19 with TRBJ2-2; D unclear. Per the germline V gene, CDR1 is LNHDA and CDR2 is SQIVND (reference sequence). This CDR3 region has 14 residues. V was trimmed by 9 bases and J by 4 bases, leaving 15 bases between them. In DNA form, the CDR3 reads TGTGCCAGCTCTTCAGGCCACGCCACCGGGGAGCTGTTTTTT. Its protein is CASSSGHATGELFF.

On this clonotype itself: A much larger clone lies one base from this, so it may be a read error. The genes are TRBV7-9 and TRBJ2-5; 7 bases are shared with TRBD1. The CDR3 consists of 18 residues. The germline V gene has CDR1 SEHNR and CDR2 FQNEAQ (reference sequence). CDR3 in amino acids: CAGSPARDREKFQETQYF. CDR3 nucleotide sequence: TGTGCCGGCAGCCCAGCTAGGGACAGAGAAAAATTCCAAGAGACCCAGTACTTC.

Only one count was recorded for this clonotype. The chain is built from TRBV14 and TRBJ2-1; 7 bases are shared with TRBD2. Losses at the gene ends were 3 bases for V and 7 bases for J; bases not matched to a gene: 18. The CDR3 sequence is 18 residues long. CDR1 is SGHDN, CDR2 FVKESK, per germline. CDR3 sequence (DNA): TGTGCCAGCAGCCATCACACGTACGGGACTACGGGGAGTAATGAGCAGTTCTTC. It is translated as CASSHHTYGTTGSNEQFF.